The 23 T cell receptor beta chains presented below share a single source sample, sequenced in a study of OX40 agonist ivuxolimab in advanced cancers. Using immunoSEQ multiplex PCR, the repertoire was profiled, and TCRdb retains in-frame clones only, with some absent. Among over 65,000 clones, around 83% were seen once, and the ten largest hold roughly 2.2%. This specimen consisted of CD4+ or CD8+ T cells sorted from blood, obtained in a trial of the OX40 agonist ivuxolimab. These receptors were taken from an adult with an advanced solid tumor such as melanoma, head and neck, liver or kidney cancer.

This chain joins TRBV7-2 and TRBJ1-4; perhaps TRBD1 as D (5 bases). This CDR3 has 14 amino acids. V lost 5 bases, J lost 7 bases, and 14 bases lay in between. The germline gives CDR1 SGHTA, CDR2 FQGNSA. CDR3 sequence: CASSQQAAGEKLFF. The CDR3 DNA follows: TGTGCCAGCAGCCAACAGGCGGCGGGTGAAAAACTGTTTTTT.

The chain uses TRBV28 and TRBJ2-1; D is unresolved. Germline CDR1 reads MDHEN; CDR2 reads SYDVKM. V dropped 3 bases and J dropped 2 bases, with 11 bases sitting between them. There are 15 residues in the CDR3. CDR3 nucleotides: TGTGCCAGCAGTTTTTATCGCCCGCCCTACAATGAGCAGTTCTTC. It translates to CASSFYRPPYNEQFF. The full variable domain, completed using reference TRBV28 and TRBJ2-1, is DVKVTQSSRYLVKRTGEKVFLECVQDMDHENMFWYRQDPGLGLRLIYFSYDVKMKEKGDIPEGYSVSREKKERFSLILESASTNQTSMYLCASSFYRPPYNEQFFGPGTRLTVL.

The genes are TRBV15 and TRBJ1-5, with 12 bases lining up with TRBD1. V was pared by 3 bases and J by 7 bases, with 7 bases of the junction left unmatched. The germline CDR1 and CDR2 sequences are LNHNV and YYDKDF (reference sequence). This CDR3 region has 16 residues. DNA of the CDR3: TGTGCCACCAGCAGTGGGACAGGGGGCGCCGGGCAGCCCCAGCATTTT. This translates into CATSSGTGGAGQPQHF.

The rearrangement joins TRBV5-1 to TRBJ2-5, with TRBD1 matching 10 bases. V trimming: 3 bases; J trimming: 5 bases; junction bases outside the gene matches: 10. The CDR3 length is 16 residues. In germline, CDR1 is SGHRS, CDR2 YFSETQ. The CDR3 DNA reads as TGCGCCAGCAGCTCGCCGGGACAGGGGAACGCGGAGACCCAGTACTTC. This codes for CASSSPGQGNAETQYF.

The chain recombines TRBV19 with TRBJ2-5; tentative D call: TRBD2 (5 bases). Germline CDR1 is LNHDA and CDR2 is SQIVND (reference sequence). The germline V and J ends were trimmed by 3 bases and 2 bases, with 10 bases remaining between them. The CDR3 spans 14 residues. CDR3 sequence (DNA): TGTGCCAGTAGTATTGGCAGCGGTCAAGAGACCCAGTACTTC. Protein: CASSIGSGQETQYF.

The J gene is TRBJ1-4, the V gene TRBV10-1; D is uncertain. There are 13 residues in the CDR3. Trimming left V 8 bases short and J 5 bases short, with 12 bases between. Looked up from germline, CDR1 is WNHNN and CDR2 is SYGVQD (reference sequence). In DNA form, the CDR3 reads TGCGCCAGCTCCCTAGGGATGAATGAAAAACTGTTTTTT. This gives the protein CASSLGMNEKLFF.

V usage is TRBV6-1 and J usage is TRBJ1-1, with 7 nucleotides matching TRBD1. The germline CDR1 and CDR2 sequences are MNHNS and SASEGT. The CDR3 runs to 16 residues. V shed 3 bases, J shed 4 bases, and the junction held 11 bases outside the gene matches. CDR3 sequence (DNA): TGTGCCAGCAGTGAGGGGACAGTTGCCCCGGGCACTGAAGCTTTCTTT. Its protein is CASSEGTVAPGTEAFF.

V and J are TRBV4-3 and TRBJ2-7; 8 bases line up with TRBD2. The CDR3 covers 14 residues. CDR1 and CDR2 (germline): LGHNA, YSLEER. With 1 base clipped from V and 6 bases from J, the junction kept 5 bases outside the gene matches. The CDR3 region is CASSQATGGREQYF. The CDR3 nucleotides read TGCGCCAGCAGCCAAGCCACGGGGGGGCGCGAGCAGTACTTC.

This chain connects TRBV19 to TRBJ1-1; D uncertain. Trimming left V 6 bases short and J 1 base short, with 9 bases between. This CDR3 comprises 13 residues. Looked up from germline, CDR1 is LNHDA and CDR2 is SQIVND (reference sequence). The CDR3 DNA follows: TGTGCCAGTAGCGTGATTGGGAACACTGAAGCTTTCTTT. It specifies CASSVIGNTEAFF.

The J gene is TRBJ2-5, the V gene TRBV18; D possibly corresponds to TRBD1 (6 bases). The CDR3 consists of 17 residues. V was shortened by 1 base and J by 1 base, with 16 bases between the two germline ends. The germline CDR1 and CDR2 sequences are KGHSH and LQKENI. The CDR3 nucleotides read TGTGCCAGCTCACCACTACGGGACACACGTACCCAAGAGACCCAGTACTTC. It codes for CASSPLRDTRTQETQYF.

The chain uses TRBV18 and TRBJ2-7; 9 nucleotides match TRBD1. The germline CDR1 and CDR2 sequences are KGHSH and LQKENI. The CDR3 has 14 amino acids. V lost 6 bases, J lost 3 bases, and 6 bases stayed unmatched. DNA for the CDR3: TGTGCCAGCTCCCGCCGGGACAGGGTCTACGAGCAGTACTTC. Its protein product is CASSRRDRVYEQYF.

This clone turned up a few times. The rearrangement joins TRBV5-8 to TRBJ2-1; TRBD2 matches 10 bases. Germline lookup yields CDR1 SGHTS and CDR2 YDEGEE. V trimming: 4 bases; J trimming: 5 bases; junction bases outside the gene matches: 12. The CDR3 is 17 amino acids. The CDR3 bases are TGTGCCAGCAGCCCCTTAGCGGGGGGCCGGGGTAACAATGAGCAGTTCTTC. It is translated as CASSPLAGGRGNNEQFF.

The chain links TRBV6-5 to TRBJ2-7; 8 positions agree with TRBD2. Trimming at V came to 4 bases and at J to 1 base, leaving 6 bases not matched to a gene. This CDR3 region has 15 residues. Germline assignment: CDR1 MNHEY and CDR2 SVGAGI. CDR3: CASSSPGLASYEQYF. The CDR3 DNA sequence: TGTGCCAGCAGTTCCCCCGGACTAGCTTCCTACGAGCAGTACTTC.

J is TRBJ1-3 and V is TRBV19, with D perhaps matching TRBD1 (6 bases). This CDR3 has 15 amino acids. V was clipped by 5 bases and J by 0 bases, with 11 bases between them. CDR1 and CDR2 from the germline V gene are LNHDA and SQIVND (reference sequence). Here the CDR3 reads CASSPGQFSGNTIYF. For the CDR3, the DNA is TGTGCCAGTAGTCCCGGACAGTTCTCTGGAAACACCATATATTTT.

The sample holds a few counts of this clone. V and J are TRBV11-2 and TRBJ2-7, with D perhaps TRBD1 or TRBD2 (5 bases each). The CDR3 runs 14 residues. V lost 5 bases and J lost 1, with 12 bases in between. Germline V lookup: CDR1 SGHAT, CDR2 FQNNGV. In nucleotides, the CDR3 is TGTGCCAGCAGCCTTTGGGACCTTTCCTACGAGCAGTACTTC. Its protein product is CASSLWDLSYEQYF.

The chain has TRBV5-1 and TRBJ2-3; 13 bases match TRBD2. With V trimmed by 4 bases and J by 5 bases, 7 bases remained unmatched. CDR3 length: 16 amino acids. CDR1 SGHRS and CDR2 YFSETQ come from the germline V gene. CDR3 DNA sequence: TGCGCCAGCAGCGAACTAGCGGGGGGGCCAATAGATACGCAGTATTTT. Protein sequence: CASSELAGGPIDTQYF. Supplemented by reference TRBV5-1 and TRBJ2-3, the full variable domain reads KAGVTQTPRYLIKTRGQQVTLSCSPISGHRSVSWYQQTPGQGLQFLFEYFSETQRNKGNFPGRFSGRQFSNSRSEMNVSTLELGDSALYLCASSELAGGPIDTQYFGPGTRLTVL.

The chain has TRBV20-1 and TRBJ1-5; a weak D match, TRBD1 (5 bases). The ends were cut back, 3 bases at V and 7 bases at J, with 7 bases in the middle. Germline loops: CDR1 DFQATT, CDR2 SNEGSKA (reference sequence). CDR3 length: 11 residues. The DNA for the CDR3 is TGCAGTGCTAGTCGGGGCCAGCCCCAGCATTTT. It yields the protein CSASRGQPQHF.

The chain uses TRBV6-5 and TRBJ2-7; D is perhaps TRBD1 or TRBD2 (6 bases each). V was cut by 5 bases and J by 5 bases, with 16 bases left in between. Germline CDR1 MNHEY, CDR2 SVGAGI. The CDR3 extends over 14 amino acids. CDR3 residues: CASSQTGALDEQYF. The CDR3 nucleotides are TGTGCCAGCAGTCAAACGGGGGCTCTGGACGAGCAGTACTTC.

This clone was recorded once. CDR3 in amino acids: CASSLSANTEAFF. The DNA for the CDR3 is TGTGCCAGCAGCTTATCGGCCAACACTGAAGCTTTCTTT. The rearrangement links TRBV7-3 to TRBJ1-1; D is unclear. Germline CDR1 reads SGHTA; CDR2 reads FQGTGA. V lost 2 bases, J lost 2 bases, and 6 bases lay in between. CDR3 length: 13 residues.

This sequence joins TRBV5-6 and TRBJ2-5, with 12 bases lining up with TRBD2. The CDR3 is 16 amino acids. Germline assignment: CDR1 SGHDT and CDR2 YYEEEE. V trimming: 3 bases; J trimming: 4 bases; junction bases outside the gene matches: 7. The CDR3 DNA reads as TGTGCCAGCAGCTGGAGGACTAGCGGGAAAGGAGAGACCCAGTACTTC. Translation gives CASSWRTSGKGETQYF.

CDR3 nucleotide sequence: TGTGCCAGCAGCGTAGGAGCCTTCAGCTCCTACAATGAGCAGTTCTTC. This encodes CASSVGAFSSYNEQFF. The chain couples TRBV9 to TRBJ2-1, with unresolved D. CDR3 size: 16 residues. Trimming removed 0 bases from V and 0 bases from J, with 10 bases in between. The germline CDR1 and CDR2 sequences are SGDLS and YYNGEE.

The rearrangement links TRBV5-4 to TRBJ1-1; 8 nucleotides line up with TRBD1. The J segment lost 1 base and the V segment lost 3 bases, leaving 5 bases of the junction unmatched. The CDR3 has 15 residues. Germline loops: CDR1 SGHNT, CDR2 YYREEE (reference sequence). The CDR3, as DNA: TGTGCCAGCAGCTCCACACAGGGGGAGAACACTGAAGCTTTCTTT. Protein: CASSSTQGENTEAFF.

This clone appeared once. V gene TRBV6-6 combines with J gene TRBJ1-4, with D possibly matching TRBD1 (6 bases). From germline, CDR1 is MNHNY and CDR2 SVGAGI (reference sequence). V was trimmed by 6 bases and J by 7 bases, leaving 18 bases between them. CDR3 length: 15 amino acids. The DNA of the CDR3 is TGTGCCAGCAGCCGCCAACAGGGAGGGGGTGAAAAACTGTTTTTT. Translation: CASSRQQGGGEKLFF.